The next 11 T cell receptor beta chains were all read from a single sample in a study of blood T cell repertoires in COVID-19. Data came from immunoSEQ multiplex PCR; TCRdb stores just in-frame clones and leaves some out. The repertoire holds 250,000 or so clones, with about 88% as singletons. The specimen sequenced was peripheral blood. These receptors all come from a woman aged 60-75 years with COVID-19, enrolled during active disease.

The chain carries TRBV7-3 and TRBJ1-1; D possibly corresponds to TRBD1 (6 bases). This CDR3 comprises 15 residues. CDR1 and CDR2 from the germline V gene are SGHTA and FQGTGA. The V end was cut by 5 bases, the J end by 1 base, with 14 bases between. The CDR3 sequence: CASSQQGPPNTEAFF. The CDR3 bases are TGTGCCAGCAGCCAACAGGGCCCGCCGAACACTGAAGCTTTCTTT.

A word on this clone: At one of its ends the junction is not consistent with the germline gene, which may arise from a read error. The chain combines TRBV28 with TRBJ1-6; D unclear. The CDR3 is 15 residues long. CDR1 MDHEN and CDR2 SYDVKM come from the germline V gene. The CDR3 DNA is TGTGCCAGCAGTCCCGTGGGCTCCTATAATTCGCCCCTCCACTTT. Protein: CASSPVGSYNSPLHF.

The CDR3 DNA sequence: TGTGCCAGCTCACCGCGAACTAGCGGGAGTGGGGAGACCCAGTACTTC. It translates to CASSPRTSGSGETQYF. The chain has TRBV18 and TRBJ2-5; 11 bases fit TRBD2. Germline V lookup: CDR1 KGHSH, CDR2 LQKENI. With V trimmed by 3 bases and J by 5 bases, 8 bases remained unmatched. This CDR3 region has 16 residues.

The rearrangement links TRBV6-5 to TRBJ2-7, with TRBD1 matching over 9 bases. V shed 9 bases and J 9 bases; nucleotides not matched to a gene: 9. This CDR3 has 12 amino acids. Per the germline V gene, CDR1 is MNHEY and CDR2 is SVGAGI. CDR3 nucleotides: TGTGCCAGTAAAGAGGGACAGGGAGTGCAGTACTTC. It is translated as CASKEGQGVQYF.

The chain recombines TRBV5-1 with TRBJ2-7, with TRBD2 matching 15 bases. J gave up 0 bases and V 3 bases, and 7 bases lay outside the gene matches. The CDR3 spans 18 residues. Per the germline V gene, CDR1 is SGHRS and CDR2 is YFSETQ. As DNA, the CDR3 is TGCGCCAGCAGCTCGGGACTAGCGGGAGGACCTACCTCCTACGAGCAGTACTTC. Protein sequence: CASSSGLAGGPTSYEQYF.

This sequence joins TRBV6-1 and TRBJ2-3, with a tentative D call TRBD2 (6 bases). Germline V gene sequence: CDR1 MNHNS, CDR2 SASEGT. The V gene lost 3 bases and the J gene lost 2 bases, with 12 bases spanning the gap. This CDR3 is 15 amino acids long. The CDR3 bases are TGTGCCAGCAGTGACGTAGCGGAATCCACAGATACGCAGTATTTT. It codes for CASSDVAESTDTQYF.

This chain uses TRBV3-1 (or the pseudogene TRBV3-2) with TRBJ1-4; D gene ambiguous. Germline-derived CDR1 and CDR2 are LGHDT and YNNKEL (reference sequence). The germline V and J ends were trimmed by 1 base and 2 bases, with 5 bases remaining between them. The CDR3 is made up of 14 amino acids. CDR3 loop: CASSQGTTNEKLFF. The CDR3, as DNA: TGTGCCAGCAGCCAAGGCACTACTAATGAAAAACTGTTTTTT.

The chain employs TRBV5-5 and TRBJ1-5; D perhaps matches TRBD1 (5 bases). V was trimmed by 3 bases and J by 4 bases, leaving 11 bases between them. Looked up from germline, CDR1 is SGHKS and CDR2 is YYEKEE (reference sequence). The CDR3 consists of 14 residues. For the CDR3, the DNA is TGTGCCAGCAGCTCGGGACTGGTTAATCAGCCCCAGCATTTT. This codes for CASSSGLVNQPQHF.

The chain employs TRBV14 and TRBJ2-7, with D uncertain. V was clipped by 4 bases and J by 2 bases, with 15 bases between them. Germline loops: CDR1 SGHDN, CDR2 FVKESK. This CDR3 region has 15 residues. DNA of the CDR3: TGTGCCAGCAGCCCCCGCTCCGGTACTCCCTACGAGCAGTACTTC. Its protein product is CASSPRSGTPYEQYF. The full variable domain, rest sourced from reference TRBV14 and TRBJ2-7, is EAGVTQFPSHSVIEKGQTVTLRCDPISGHDNLYWYRRVMGKEIKFLLHFVKESKQDESGMPNNRFLAERTGGTYSTLKVQPAELEDSGVYFCASSPRSGTPYEQYFGPGTRLTVT.

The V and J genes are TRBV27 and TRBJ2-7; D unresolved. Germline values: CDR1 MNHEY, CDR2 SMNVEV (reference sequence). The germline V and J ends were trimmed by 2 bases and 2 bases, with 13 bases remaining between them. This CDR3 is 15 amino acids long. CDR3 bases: TGTGCCAGCAGTTTACGGCAGGCCGCCGCCTACGAGCAGTACTTC. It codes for CASSLRQAAAYEQYF.

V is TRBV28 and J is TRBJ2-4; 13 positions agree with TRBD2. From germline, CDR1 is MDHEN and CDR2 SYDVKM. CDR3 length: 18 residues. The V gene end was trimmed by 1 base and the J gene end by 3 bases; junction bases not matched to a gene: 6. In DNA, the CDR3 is TGTGCCAGCAGTTTATTACTAGCGGGAGGGGAAGGCAAAAACATTCAGTACTTC. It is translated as CASSLLLAGGEGKNIQYF.